The clone carrying this T cell receptor beta chain was seen only a few times. V lost 5 bases, J lost 3 bases, and 6 bases stayed unmatched. The CDR3 contains 15 residues. The germline V gene encodes CDR1 SGHRS and CDR2 YFSETQ. This specimen belongs to a study of beta chain features in type 1 diabetes. Every bit of the isolated RNA underwent reverse transcription, so sequencing read expressed TCRB transcripts. Method: immunoSEQ multiplex PCR; TCRdb's copy keeps in-frame clones and lacks some. There are under 950,000 clones in the sample; under 20% occur only once, and 0.023% lies in the top ten. V and J are TRBV5-1 and TRBJ1-5; TRBD1 agrees at 9 bases. The receptor comes from a woman aged 18-29 years in good health. The sample was naive CD4+ T cells from blood. The chain's CDR3 is CASRSGTGNNQPQHF. Here the CDR3 DNA reads TGCGCCAGCAGGTCCGGGACAGGGAACAATCAGCCCCAGCATTTT.